This entry is about one T cell receptor (beta chain). The target antigen is unknown. The entry originates in a study of T cells in localized non-small cell lung cancer. Study-level points and caveats: Uninvolved adjacent lung showed higher T cell clonality than tumor. The appearance of a median roughly 58 of the top 100 tumor clones was seen in adjacent lung.

The assay was immunoSEQ multiplex PCR, and TCRdb's table has in-frame clones only and misses some. The table records around 100,000 clones, roughly 87% of them present only once. Per germline, CDR1 SGHTS and CDR2 YDEGEE. CDR3 length: 12 amino acids. Trimming took off 2 bases at V and 6 bases at J, with 5 bases between the two ends. This specimen was peripheral blood, taken before any cancer treatment. This chain links TRBV5-8 with TRBJ2-2; no clear D. This receptor was identified in a man aged 35 to 69 with stage I squamous cell lung carcinoma. CDR3 DNA sequence: TGTGCCAGCAGCTTTGGGTCCGGGGAGCTGTTTTTT. Encoded protein: CASSFGSGELFF.